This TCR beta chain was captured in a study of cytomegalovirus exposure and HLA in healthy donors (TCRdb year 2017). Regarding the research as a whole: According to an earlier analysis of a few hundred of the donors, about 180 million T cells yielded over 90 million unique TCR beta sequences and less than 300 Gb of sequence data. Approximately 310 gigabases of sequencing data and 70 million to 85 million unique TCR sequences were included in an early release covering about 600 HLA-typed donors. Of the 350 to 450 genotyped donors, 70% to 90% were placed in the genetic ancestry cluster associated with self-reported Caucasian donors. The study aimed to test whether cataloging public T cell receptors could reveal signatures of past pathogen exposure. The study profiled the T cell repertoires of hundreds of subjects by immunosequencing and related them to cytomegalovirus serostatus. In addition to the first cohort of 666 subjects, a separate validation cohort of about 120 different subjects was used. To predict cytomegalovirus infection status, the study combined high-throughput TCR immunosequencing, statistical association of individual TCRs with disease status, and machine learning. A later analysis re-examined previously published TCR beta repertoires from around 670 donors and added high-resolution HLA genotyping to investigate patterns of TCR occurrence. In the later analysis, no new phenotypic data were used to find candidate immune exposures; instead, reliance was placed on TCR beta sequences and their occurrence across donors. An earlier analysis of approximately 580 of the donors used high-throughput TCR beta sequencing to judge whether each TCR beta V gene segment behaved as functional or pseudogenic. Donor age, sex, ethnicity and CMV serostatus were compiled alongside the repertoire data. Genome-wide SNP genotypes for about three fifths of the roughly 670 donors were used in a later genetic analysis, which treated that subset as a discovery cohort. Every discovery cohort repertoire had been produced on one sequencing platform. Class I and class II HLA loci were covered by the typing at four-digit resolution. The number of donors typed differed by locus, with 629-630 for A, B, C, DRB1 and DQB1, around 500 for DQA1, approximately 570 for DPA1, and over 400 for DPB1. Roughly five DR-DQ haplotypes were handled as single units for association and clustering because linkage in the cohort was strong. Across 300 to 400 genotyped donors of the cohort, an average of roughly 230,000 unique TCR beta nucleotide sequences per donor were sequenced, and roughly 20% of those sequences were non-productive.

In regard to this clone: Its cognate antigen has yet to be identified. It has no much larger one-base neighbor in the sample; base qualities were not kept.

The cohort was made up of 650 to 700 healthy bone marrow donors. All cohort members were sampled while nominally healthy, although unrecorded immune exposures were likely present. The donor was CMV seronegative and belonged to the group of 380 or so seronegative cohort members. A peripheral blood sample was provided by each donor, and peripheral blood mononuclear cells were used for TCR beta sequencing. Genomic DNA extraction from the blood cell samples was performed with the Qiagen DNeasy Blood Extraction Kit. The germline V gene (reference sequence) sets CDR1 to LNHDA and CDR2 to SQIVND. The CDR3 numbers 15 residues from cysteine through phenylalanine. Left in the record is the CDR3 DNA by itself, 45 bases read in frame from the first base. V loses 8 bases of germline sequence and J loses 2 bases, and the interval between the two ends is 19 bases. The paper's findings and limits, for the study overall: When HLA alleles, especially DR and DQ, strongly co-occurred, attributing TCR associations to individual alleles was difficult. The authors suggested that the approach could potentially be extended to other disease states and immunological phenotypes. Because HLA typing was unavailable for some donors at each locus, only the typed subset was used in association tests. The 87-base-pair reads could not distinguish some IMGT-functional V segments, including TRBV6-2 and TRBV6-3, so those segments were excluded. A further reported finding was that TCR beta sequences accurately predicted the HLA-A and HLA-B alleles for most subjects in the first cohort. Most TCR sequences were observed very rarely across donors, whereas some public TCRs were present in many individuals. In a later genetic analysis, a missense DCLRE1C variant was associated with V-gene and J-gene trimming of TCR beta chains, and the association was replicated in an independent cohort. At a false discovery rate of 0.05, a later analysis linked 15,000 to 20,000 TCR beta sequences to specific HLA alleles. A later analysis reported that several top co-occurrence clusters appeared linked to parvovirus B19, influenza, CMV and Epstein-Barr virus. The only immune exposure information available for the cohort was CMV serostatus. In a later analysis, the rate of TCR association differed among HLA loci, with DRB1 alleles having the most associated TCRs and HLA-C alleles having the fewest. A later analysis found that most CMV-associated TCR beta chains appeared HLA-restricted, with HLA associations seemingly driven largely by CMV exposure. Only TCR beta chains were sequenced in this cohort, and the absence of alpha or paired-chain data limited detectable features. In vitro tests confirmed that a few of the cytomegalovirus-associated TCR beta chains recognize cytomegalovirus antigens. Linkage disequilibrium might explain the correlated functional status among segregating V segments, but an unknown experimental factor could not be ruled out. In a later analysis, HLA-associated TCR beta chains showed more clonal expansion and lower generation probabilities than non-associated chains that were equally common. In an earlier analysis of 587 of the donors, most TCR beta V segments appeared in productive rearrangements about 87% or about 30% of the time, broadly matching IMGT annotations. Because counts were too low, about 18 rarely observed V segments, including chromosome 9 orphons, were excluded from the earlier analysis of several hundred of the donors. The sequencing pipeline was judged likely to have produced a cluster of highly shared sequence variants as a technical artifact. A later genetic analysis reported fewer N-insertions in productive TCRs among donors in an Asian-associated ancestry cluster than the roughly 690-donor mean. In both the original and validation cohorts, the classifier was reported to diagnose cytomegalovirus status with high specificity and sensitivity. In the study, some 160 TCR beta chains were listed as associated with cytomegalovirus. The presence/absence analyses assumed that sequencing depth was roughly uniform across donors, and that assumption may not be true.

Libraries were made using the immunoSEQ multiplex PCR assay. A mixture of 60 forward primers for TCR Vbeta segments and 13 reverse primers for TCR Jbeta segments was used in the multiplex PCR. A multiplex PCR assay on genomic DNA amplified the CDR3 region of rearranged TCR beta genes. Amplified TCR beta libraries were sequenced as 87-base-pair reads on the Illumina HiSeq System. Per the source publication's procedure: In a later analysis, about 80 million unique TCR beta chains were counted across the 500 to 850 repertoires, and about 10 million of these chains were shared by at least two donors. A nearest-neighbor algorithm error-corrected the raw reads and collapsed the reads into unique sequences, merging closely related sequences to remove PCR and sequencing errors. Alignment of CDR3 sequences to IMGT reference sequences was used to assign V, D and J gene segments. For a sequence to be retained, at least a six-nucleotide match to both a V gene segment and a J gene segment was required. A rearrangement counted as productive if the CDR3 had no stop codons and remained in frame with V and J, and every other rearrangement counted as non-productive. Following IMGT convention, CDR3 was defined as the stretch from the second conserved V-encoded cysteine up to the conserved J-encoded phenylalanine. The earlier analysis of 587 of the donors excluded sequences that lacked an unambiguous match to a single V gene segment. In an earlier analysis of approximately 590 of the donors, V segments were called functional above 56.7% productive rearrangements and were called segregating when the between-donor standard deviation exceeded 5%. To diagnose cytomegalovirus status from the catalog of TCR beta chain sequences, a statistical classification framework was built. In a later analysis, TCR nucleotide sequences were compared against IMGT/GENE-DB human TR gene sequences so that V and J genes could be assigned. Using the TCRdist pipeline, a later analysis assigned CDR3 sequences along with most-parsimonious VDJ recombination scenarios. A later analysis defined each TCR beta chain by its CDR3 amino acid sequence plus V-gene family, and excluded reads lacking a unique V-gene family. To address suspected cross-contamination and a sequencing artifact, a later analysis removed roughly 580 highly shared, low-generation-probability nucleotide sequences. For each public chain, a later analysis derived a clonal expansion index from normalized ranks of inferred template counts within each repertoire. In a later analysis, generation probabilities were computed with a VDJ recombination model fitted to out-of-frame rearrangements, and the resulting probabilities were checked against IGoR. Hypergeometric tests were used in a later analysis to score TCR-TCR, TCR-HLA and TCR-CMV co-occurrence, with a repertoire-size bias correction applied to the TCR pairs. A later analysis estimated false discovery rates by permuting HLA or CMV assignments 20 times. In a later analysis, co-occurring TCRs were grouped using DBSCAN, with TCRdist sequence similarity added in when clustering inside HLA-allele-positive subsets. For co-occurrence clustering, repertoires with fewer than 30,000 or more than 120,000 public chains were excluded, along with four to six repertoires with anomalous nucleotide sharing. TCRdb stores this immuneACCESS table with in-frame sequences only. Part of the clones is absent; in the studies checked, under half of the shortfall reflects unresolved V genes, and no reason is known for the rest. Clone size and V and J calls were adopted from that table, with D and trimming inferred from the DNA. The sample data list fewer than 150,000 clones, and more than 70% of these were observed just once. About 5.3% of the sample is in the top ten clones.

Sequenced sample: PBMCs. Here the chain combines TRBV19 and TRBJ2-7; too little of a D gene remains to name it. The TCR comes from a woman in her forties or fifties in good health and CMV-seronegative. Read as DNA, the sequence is TGTGCCAGTTCGGAACGCGGCTACGGCCCCTACGAGCAGTACTTC. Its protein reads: CASSERGYGPYEQYF.